This TCR beta chain was observed in a study of blood T cells in healthy people across ages. Points on this clonotype: An end of the junction does not agree with germline; a read error may underlie this.

For every donor, a draw yielded 7.5 to 10 milliliters of peripheral blood. The CDR3 is 14 residues long. The germline CDR1 and CDR2 sequences are DFQATT and SNEGSKA (reference sequence). A sample-barcoded 5' primer and a J-beta primer mix were used in a second PCR of about 7 to 11 cycles. Each CDR3 protein is one row after TCRdb ran MiXCR on the 5' RACE reads. This repertoire shows more than 1,400,000 distinct CDR3 sequences, 40% to 50% found once; its top ten account for 7.9%. The sequencing sample was made of blood. The sequence came from a woman in her late teens or twenties in good health. The chain has TRBV20-1 and TRBJ1-2; a possible D gene is TRBD1 (5 bases). The CDR3 loop reads CSVLEEGRVYGYTF. The CDR3 region has the DNA TGTAGTGTTCTAGAGGAGGGGAGAGTCTATGGCTACACCTTC.